The 6 T cell receptor beta chains below come from one sample, sequenced in a study of cytomegalovirus exposure and HLA in healthy donors. PCR was performed using 60 Vbeta and 13 Jbeta primers. Profiling relied on immunoSEQ multiplex PCR, and the TCRdb table lists in-frame clones only, not all of them. Of approximately 140,000 clones listed, 78% are singletons. Sequencing was carried out using PBMCs. The receptors originated from a woman in her thirties or forties in good health and CMV-seronegative.

The chain uses TRBV9 and TRBJ2-5; 12 bases map to TRBD2. With V trimmed by 0 bases and J by 1 base, 10 bases remained unmatched. The CDR3 spans 19 residues. CDR1 is SGDLS and CDR2 is YYNGEE in the germline V gene. In DNA, the CDR3 is TGTGCCAGCAGCGTAGTAAAAGGACTAGCGGGAAACCTCCAAGAGACCCAGTACTTC. Translation gives CASSVVKGLAGNLQETQYF. The full variable domain, its missing parts supplied by reference TRBV9 and TRBJ2-5, is DSGVTQTPKHLITATGQRVTLRCSPRSGDLSVYWYQQSLDQGLQFLIQYYNGEERAKGNILERFSAQQFPDLHSELNLSSLELGDSALYFCASSVVKGLAGNLQETQYFGPGTRLLVL.

The rearrangement uses TRBV7-9 and TRBJ1-2, with TRBD1 matching over 7 bases. The CDR3 has 17 residues. From germline, CDR1 is SEHNR and CDR2 FQNEAQ (reference sequence). Losses at the gene ends were 4 bases for V and 4 bases for J; bases not matched to a gene: 15. The CDR3 protein is CASSSDRPGEGFYGYTF. Here the CDR3 DNA reads TGTGCCAGCAGCTCGGACAGGCCGGGAGAGGGGTTCTATGGCTACACCTTC. Based on the CDR3 plus reference TRBV7-9 and TRBJ1-2, the full variable domain is DTGVSQNPRHKITKRGQNVTFRCDPISEHNRLYWYRQTLGQGPEFLTYFQNEAQLEKSRLLSDRFSAERPKGSFSTLEIQRTEQGDSAMYLCASSSDRPGEGFYGYTFGSGTRLTVV.

V is TRBV6-5 and J is TRBJ2-7; 10 nucleotides agree with TRBD2. The CDR3 sequence is 13 residues long. Unmatched junction bases numbered 1, after V lost 2 bases and J lost 6 bases. Germline CDR1 is MNHEY and CDR2 is SVGAGI. CDR3: CASSYRTSGEQYF. CDR3 nucleotide sequence: TGTGCCAGCAGTTACCGGACTAGCGGCGAGCAGTACTTC.

Regarding this clone: Different DNA sequences within this sample yield the same CDR3. The chain links TRBV2 to TRBJ1-5; D is unresolved. Germline CDR1 and CDR2: SNHLY and FYNNEI. This CDR3 comprises 13 residues. Trimming removed 3 bases from V and 7 bases from J, with 10 bases in between. CDR3 bases: TGTGCCAGCAGTGAGGGGAGAGGCCAGCCCCAGCATTTT. Translating it yields CASSEGRGQPQHF.

This chain links TRBV11-2 with TRBJ2-7, with TRBD1 matching over 9 bases. Unmatched junction bases numbered 2, after V lost 3 bases and J lost 2 bases. This CDR3 contains 14 residues. Germline V gene data show CDR1 as SGHAT and CDR2 as FQNNGV. CDR3 DNA: TGTGCCAGCAGCTTTGGACAGGGGACCTACGAGCAGTACTTC. This codes for CASSFGQGTYEQYF.

For the CDR3, the DNA is TGTGCCAGCATTGCGGGGGGGAAATACGAGCAGTACTTC. This translates into CASIAGGKYEQYF. The rearrangement uses TRBV7-9 and TRBJ2-7, with 9 bases matching TRBD2. The germline V gene has CDR1 SEHNR and CDR2 FQNEAQ (reference sequence). The CDR3 has 13 residues. V gave up 7 bases and J gave up 4 bases; unmatched junction bases: 5.